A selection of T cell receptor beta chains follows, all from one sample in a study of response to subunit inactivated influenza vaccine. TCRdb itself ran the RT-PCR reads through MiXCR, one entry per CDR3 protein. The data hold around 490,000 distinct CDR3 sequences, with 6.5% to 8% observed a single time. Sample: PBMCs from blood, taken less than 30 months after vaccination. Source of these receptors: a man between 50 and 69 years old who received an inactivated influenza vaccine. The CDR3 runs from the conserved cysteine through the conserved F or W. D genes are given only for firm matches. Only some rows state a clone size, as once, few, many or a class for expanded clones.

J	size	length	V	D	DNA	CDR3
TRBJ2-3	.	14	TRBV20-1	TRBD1	TGCAGTGCCTCACAGGGGGCGTTCACAGATACGCAGTATTTT	CSASQGAFTDTQYF
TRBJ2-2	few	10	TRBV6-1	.	TGTGCCAGCAGTGAAGGGGAGCTGTTTTTT	CASSEGELFF
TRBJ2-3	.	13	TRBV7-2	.	TGTGCCAGCAGCCCCTATTGGCCAGATACGCAGTATTTT	CASSPYWPDTQYF
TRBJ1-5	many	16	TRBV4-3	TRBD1	TGCGCCAGCAGTCGTACTCATGAGGGGGCGGGTCAGCCCCAGCATTTT	CASSRTHEGAGQPQHF
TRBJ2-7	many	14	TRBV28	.	TGTGCCAGCAGTTTTCGAGGGGTCAAAGGCGAGCAGTACTTC	CASSFRGVKGEQYF
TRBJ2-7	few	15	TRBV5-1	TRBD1	TGCGCCAGCAGCTTGGCCCTCGGACAGGCCTACGAGCAGTACTTC	CASSLALGQAYEQYF
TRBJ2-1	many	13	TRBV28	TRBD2	TGTGCCAGCAGCGGGGGGTGGGGGAATGAGCAGTTCTTC	CASSGGWGNEQFF
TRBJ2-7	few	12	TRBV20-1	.	TGCAGTGCTAGAGGACATAACTACGAGCAGTACTTC	CSARGHNYEQYF
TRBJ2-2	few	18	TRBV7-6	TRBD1	TGTGCCAGCAGCCCGAGAACAGGGGATACCGCGAACACCGGGGAGCTGTTTTTT	CASSPRTGDTANTGELFF
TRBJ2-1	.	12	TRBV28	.	TGTGCCAGCAGTTTAGAGCGTTTTGAGCAGTTCTTC	CASSLERFEQFF
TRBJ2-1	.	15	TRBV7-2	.	TGTGCCAGCAGTCGAGCGACCCTCTCCTACAATGAGCAGTTCTTC	CASSRATLSYNEQFF
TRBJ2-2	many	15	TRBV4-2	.	TGTGCCAGCAGCCAAGACCCAAGGAACACCGGGGAGCTGTTTTTT	CASSQDPRNTGELFF
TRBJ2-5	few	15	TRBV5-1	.	TGCGCCAGCAGCTTGAATACCCTCCAGAGGGAGACCCAGTACTTC	CASSLNTLQRETQYF
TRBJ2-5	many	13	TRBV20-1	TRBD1	TGCAGTGCTAGGGACAGGGGGTTGGAGACCCAGTACTTC	CSARDRGLETQYF
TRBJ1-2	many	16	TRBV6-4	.	TGTGCCAGCCCCCCGGTGGGGAAAAGGACTAACTATGGCTACACCTTC	CASPPVGKRTNYGYTF
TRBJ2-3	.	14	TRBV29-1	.	TGCAGCGTTGTCTTAGTGCTAGCGTTAAATACGCAGTATTTT	CSVVLVLALNTQYF
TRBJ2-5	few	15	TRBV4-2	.	TGTGCCAGCAGCCAAGATCATCGCGGGTCAGAGACCCAGTACTTC	CASSQDHRGSETQYF
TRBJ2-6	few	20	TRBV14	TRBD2	TGTGCCAGCAGCCCGAGGACTAGCGGGTTCATTTCCTCTGGGGCCAACGTCCTGACTTTC	CASSPRTSGFISSGANVLTF
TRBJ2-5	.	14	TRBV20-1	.	TGCAGTGCCCTGGGGCAGGGGAGGGTGAAGACCCAGTACTTC	CSALGQGRVKTQYF
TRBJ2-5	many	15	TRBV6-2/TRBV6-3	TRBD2	TGTGCCAGCAGAGCATTAGGACTAGCGCGAGAGACCCAGTACTTC	CASRALGLARETQYF
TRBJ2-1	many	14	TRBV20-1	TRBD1	TGCAGTGCTAGACCCGGGACAGGGTACAATGAGCAGTTCTTC	CSARPGTGYNEQFF
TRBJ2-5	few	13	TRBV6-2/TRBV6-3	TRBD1	TGTGCCAGCGCTCCGACAGGGCGAGAGACCCAGTACTTC	CASAPTGRETQYF
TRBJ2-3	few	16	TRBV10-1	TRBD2	TGCGCCAGCAGCAGTATTAGCGGGGGGGCCCCAGATACGCAGTATTTT	CASSSISGGAPDTQYF
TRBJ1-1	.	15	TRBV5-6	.	TGTGCCAGCAGCTTGGCTGGCAGGAAAGGCACTGAAGCTTTCTTT	CASSLAGRKGTEAFF
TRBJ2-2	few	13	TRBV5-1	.	TGCGCCAGCAGCCCCAATAGTGGGCGTGAGCTGTTTTTT	CASSPNSGRELFF
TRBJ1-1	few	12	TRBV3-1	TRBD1	TGTGCCAGCAGCCCACCAGGGGGACGAGCTTTCTTT	CASSPPGGRAFF
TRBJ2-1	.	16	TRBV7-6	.	TGTGCCAGCAGCTTAGGTTCGGTCAGCTCCTACAATGAGCAGTTCTTC	CASSLGSVSSYNEQFF
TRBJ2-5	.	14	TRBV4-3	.	TGCGCCAGCAGCCAGCAACTAGCAGGAGAGACCCAGTACTTC	CASSQQLAGETQYF
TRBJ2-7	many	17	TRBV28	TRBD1	TGTGCCAGCAGTACCTTTCCGGGACAGGGCGTCTCCTACGAGCAGTACTTC	CASSTFPGQGVSYEQYF
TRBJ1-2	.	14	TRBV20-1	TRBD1	TGCAGTGCGGATCAGGGGGCGCAAGGCTATGGCTACACCTTC	CSADQGAQGYGYTF
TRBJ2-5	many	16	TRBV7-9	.	TGTGCCAGCAGCTTAGCTGGTGAGGCAGTACAAGAGACCCAGTACTTC	CASSLAGEAVQETQYF
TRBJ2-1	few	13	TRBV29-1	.	TGCAGCGTCGACTATAGCTCCTACAATGAGCAGTTCTTC	CSVDYSSYNEQFF
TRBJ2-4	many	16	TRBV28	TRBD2	TGTGCCAGCAGTCCACTAGCGGTAATAGCCAAAAACATTCAGTACTTC	CASSPLAVIAKNIQYF
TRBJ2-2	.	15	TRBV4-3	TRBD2	TGCGCCAGCAGCCAAGATCGACTAGCCTCCGGGGAGCTGTTTTTT	CASSQDRLASGELFF
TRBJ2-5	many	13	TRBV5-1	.	TGCGCCAGCAGCTTGGAAAGGATTGAGACCCAGTACTTC	CASSLERIETQYF
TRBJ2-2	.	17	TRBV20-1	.	TGCAGTGCTAGAGGGAGCGGACAGCTCTCGAACACCGGGGAGCTGTTTTTT	CSARGSGQLSNTGELFF
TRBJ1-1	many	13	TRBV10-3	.	TGTGCCATCAGTGTCGACACGAACACTGAAGCTTTCTTT	CAISVDTNTEAFF
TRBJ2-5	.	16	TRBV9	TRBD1	TGTGCCAGCAGCGTAGGGGTCAGGGGGCGCGGAGAGACCCAGTACTTC	CASSVGVRGRGETQYF
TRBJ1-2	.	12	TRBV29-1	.	TGCAGCGTCAAGGTTGGGGGCTATGGCTACACCTTC	CSVKVGGYGYTF
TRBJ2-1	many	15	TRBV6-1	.	TGTGCCAGCATAGGGGGGGCGGACAATGAGGCTGAGCAGTTCTTC	CASIGGADNEAEQFF
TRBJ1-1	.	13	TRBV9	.	TGTGCCAGCAGCGTAGAGGGGGGGCGACAAGCTTTCTTT	CASSVEGGRQAFF
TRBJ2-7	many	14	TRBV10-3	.	TGTGCCATCAGGCCCCACGGGGGTACCTACGAGCAGTACTTC	CAIRPHGGTYEQYF
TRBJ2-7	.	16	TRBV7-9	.	TGTGCCAGCAGCCACATCAAAACCGGGACAAAGTACGAGCAGTACTTC	CASSHIKTGTKYEQYF
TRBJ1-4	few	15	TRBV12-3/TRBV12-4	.	TGTGCCAGCAGTTTAGGCAGGGTCACTAATGAAAAACTGTTTTTT	CASSLGRVTNEKLFF
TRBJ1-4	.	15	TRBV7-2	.	TGTGCCAGCAGCTTAGTAGGATTGTCTAATGAAAAACTGTTTTTT	CASSLVGLSNEKLFF
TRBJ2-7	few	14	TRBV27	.	TGTGCCAGCAGTTTATACGGGGGAAAGCGCGAGCAGTACTTC	CASSLYGGKREQYF
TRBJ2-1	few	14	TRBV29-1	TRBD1	TGCAGCGTGGGACAGGGGGCCTGGAACAATGAGCAGTTCTTC	CSVGQGAWNNEQFF
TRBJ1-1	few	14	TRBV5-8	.	TGTGCCAGCAGCGTGACAGTCATGAACACTGAAGCTTTCTTT	CASSVTVMNTEAFF
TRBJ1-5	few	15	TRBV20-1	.	TGCTGTGCTAGATTTCAGACAAGTAGCAATCAGCCCCAGCATTTT	CCARFQTSSNQPQHF
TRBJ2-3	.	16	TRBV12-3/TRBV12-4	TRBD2	TGTGCCAGCAGCAAGAGGACTAGCGGGAAAACAGATACGCAGTATTTT	CASSKRTSGKTDTQYF
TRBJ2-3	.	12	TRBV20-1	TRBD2	TGCAGTCCACTAGCGGGAGGAGATACGCAGTATTTT	CSPLAGGDTQYF